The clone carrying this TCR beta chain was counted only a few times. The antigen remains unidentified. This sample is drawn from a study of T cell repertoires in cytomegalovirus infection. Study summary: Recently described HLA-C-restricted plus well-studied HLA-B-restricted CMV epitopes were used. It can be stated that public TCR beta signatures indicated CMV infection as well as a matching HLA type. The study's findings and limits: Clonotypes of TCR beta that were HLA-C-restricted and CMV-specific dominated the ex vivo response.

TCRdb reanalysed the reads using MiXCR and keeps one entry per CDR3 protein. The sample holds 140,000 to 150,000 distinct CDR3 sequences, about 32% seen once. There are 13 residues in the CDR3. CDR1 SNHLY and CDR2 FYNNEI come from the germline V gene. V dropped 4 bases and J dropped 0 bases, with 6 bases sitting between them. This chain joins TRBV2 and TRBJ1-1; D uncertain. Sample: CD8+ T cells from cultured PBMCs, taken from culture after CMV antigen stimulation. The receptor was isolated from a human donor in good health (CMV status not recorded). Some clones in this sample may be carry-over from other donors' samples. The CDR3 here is CASSGPLNTEAFF. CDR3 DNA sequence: TGTGCCAGCAGTGGACCGCTGAACACTGAAGCTTTCTTT.